Following are 18 T cell receptor beta chains from one sample sequenced in a study of neurological immune-mediated disorders. MiXCR was run by TCRdb on the 5' RACE reads, yielding one entry per CDR3 protein. The data show approximately 41,000 distinct CDR3 sequences, around 13% seen once. The material sequenced was CD4+ T cells from blood. These receptors were taken from a woman aged 55-70 years with HTLV-1-associated myelopathy (HAM/TSP).

In this sample, this clonotype turned up many times. J is TRBJ1-2 and V is TRBV20-1; a possible D gene is TRBD1 (6 bases). The V and J ends lost 0 bases and 8 bases respectively, with 16 bases between them. The V gene's germline CDR1 is DFQATT and CDR2 SNEGSKA (reference sequence). The CDR3 runs to 14 residues. The CDR3 sequence is CSARDPDRPGGYTF. In nucleotides, the CDR3 is TGCAGTGCTAGAGATCCAGACAGGCCCGGGGGCTACACCTTC.

This clonotype has a count of ten or more. One end of the junction fails to match germline, which may point to a read error. The rearrangement joins TRBV7-7 to TRBJ1-1, with unresolved D. The germline CDR1 and CDR2 sequences are SSHAT and FNYEAQ (reference sequence). The CDR3 spans 13 residues. CDR3 loop: CASSSNPGTEAFF. The DNA of the CDR3 is TGTGCTAGCAGCTCCAACCCCGGGACTGAAGCTTTCTTT.

This clonotype has ten or more counts. The chain recombines TRBV7-6 with TRBJ1-5; D is possibly TRBD1 (5 bases). The CDR3 length is 14 residues. V lost 5 bases to trimming and J lost 7 bases, with 15 bases between them. The germline V gene has CDR1 SGHVS and CDR2 FNYEAQ. This chain's CDR3 is CASSPDIGEQPQHF. The CDR3 DNA reads as TGTGCCAGCAGCCCGGACATCGGAGAGCAGCCCCAGCATTTT.

Regarding this clonotype: Possible read error: a much larger clone is one base away. The chain joins TRBV18 to TRBJ1-2; a possible D gene is TRBD1 (5 bases). There are 15 residues in the CDR3. V was cut by 4 bases and J by 3 bases, with 15 bases left in between. CDR1 and CDR2 (germline): KGHSH, LQKENI. CDR3 DNA sequence: TGTGCCAGCTCACACGGGACCAACGGCGACTATGGCTACACCTTC. Translation gives CASSHGTNGDYGYTF.

This clonotype was found many times. The chain uses TRBV20-1 and TRBJ2-3, with TRBD2 as a possible D gene (6 bases). Trimming removed 2 bases at V and 0 bases at J, with 9 bases between. This CDR3 spans 14 amino acids. In germline, CDR1 is DFQATT, CDR2 SNEGSKA (reference sequence). Here the CDR3 reads CSARRRGSTDTQYF. In DNA form, the CDR3 reads TGCAGTGCTAGACGCCGGGGGAGCACAGATACGCAGTATTTT.

This clonotype showed up many times. The chain employs TRBV20-1 and TRBJ2-2, with 9 bases lining up with TRBD1. Germline assignment: CDR1 DFQATT and CDR2 SNEGSKA (reference sequence). The CDR3 covers 15 residues. Germline trimming cut 2 bases from V and 6 bases from J; bases unmatched to any gene: 7. DNA of the CDR3: TGCAGTGCTAGACCGGGGACAGGGTTGGCCGGGGAGCTGTTTTTT. Amino acid sequence: CSARPGTGLAGELFF.

This clonotype was recorded many times. The J gene is TRBJ2-7, the V gene TRBV5-1; 7 nucleotides agree with TRBD2. The CDR3 covers 16 residues. V lost 0 bases, J lost 2 bases, and 8 bases stayed unmatched. The germline gives CDR1 SGHRS, CDR2 YFSETQ. CDR3 coding DNA: TGCGCCAGCAGCTTGGGCGGGGGTCTTCGTCCCTACGAGCAGTACTTC. The encoded protein is CASSLGGGLRPYEQYF.

This clonotype was counted at least ten times. The V gene is TRBV5-1, the J gene TRBJ1-2, with a weak D call TRBD1 (5 bases). The germline V gene encodes CDR1 SGHRS and CDR2 YFSETQ. The CDR3 contains 14 residues. Trimming removed 4 bases at V and 2 bases at J, with 12 bases between. Here the CDR3 DNA reads TGCGCCAGCAGCCAAGGGGCGCTGAACTATGGCTACACCTTC. It encodes CASSQGALNYGYTF.

V usage is TRBV20-1 and J usage is TRBJ2-3; 8 nucleotides match TRBD2. V lost 1 base to trimming and J lost 8 bases; unmatched junction nucleotides: 8. The germline V gene encodes CDR1 DFQATT and CDR2 SNEGSKA (reference sequence). The CDR3 sequence is 14 residues long. The CDR3 bases are TGCAGTGCTAGAGGGACTAGCATCGGTGGTACGCAGTATTTT. Translating it yields CSARGTSIGGTQYF.

This clonotype was recorded many times. The chain joins TRBV5-1 to TRBJ1-1, with D maybe TRBD1 (5 bases). Deletions cut 2 bases from V and 7 bases from J, with 12 bases between. The CDR3 totals 13 residues. Germline V gives CDR1 SGHRS, CDR2 YFSETQ. The CDR3 coding sequence is TGCGCCAGCAGCTTTGGGGCGGACGGTGAAGCTTTCTTT. This encodes CASSFGADGEAFF.

This clonotype was recorded at least ten times. V and J are TRBV27 and TRBJ1-1; D not certain. The germline CDR1 and CDR2 sequences are MNHEY and SMNVEV (reference sequence). This CDR3 has 13 amino acids. V lost 3 bases to trimming and J lost 0 bases, with 5 bases between them. The chain's CDR3 is CASSFTVNTEAFF. The CDR3 nucleotides read TGTGCCAGCAGTTTCACAGTGAACACTGAAGCTTTCTTT.

This clonotype was detected many times. The J gene is TRBJ1-2, the V gene TRBV20-1; 10 positions match TRBD1. Looked up from germline, CDR1 is DFQATT and CDR2 is SNEGSKA (reference sequence). The CDR3 is 15 residues long. V shed 5 bases, J shed 4 bases, and the junction held 10 bases outside the gene matches. Written as DNA, the CDR3 is TGCAGTGCTCCACCACCGGGACAGGGGACCTATGGCTACACCTTC. This codes for CSAPPPGQGTYGYTF.

This clonotype was counted at least ten times. The gene calls are TRBV12-3 or TRBV12-4 and TRBJ2-3, with D unclear. Trimming removed 7 bases at V and 6 bases at J, with 11 bases between. The CDR3 runs to 12 residues. The CDR3: CASTSPPDTQYF. For the CDR3, the DNA is TGTGCCAGCACCTCTCCCCCCGATACGCAGTATTTT.

The chain combines TRBV7-9 with TRBJ1-1; possibly TRBD1 for D (5 bases). Trimming took off 10 bases at V and 0 bases at J, with 15 bases between the two ends. Per germline, CDR1 SEHNR and CDR2 FQNEAQ (reference sequence). The length of the CDR3 is 14 residues. The CDR3 DNA reads TGTGCCATTAGCCGACAGTTGATGAACACTGAAGCTTTCTTT. This sequence encodes CAISRQLMNTEAFF.

In its sample, this clonotype was seen many times. The V and J genes are TRBV20-1 and TRBJ2-5; 8 bases agree with TRBD2. Per germline, CDR1 DFQATT and CDR2 SNEGSKA (reference sequence). Trimming took 5 bases from V and 5 from J; bases not matched to a gene: 13. This CDR3 contains 15 residues. The CDR3 sequence is CSAGRMTGGMETQYF. In nucleotides, the CDR3 is TGCAGTGCTGGGCGCATGACGGGGGGGATGGAGACCCAGTACTTC.

This clonotype was seen at least ten times. The rearrangement links TRBV19 to TRBJ2-1; D is uncertain. The CDR3 is 13 residues long. Germline V gives CDR1 LNHDA, CDR2 SQIVND (reference sequence). V dropped 10 bases and J dropped 4 bases, with 14 bases sitting between them. In DNA, the CDR3 is TGTGCCACCCTCAAGATAGGATACAATGAGCAGTTCTTC. This sequence encodes CATLKIGYNEQFF.

This clonotype was found many times. The genes are TRBV5-1 and TRBJ1-1; 7 positions match TRBD1. The CDR3 totals 15 residues. CDR1 is SGHRS, CDR2 YFSETQ, per germline. Losses at the gene ends were 0 bases for V and 7 bases for J; bases not matched to a gene: 9. CDR3 sequence reads: CASSLGQGELGEAFF. For the CDR3, the DNA is TGCGCCAGCAGCTTGGGACAGGGCGAACTTGGTGAAGCTTTCTTT.

At least ten counts were recorded for this clonotype. The gene calls are TRBV2 and TRBJ2-7; TRBD1 is a possible D gene (5 bases). CDR3 size: 13 residues. V was clipped by 5 bases and J by 5 bases, with 13 bases between them. In germline, CDR1 is SNHLY, CDR2 FYNNEI. The CDR3 DNA reads as TGTGCCAGCAGTTCAGGGTTGGGGAACGAGCAGTACTTC. Its protein product is CASSSGLGNEQYF.